This is a list of T cell receptor beta chains from one sample in a study of blood T cell repertoires in COVID-19. This table comes from immunoSEQ multiplex PCR, and its TCRdb copy is limited to in-frame clones, with some not included. The profile shows about 200,000 clones, 65% to 85% of them singletons. Sequenced input: peripheral blood. Source of these receptors: a man aged 35 to 55 with acute or convalescent COVID-19. The CDR3 runs from the conserved cysteine through the conserved F or W. The order of the fields is clone size, J gene, D gene, V gene, CDR3 DNA, CDR3 protein. A D gene is named only where the DNA matches it firmly. The size of a clone is reported for some rows only, either as once, few or many, or as a class for expanded clones.

abundance: .; j_gene: TRBJ2-2; d_gene: .; v_gene: TRBV7-9; CDR3nt: TGTGCCAGCAGCTCCTTCACCGGGGAGCTGTTTTTT; CDR3aa: CASSSFTGELFF
abundance: .; j_gene: TRBJ1-2; d_gene: .; v_gene: TRBV9; CDR3nt: TGTGCCAGCAGCGTCGGATCGGAGGACACCTTC; CDR3aa: CASSVGSEDTF
abundance: .; j_gene: TRBJ2-7; d_gene: TRBD1; v_gene: TRBV7-2; CDR3nt: TGTGCCAGCAGCCGGACAGGGGCGTCCTACGAGCAGTACTTC; CDR3aa: CASSRTGASYEQYF
abundance: .; j_gene: TRBJ2-7; d_gene: TRBD2; v_gene: TRBV5-1; CDR3nt: TGCGCCAGCAGCGAAGCCTCCGGGACTAGCTACGAGCAGTACTTC; CDR3aa: CASSEASGTSYEQYF
abundance: .; j_gene: TRBJ2-7; d_gene: .; v_gene: TRBV11-2; CDR3nt: TGTGCCAGCAGCTTAGTACAGAGTTTCCACTACGAGCAGTACTTC; CDR3aa: CASSLVQSFHYEQYF
abundance: .; j_gene: TRBJ1-3; d_gene: TRBD1; v_gene: TRBV18; CDR3nt: TGTGCCAGCTCACGAGACACAGGGGCTGGAAACACCATATATTTT; CDR3aa: CASSRDTGAGNTIYF
abundance: few; j_gene: TRBJ2-7; d_gene: TRBD2; v_gene: TRBV3-1/TRBV3-2; CDR3nt: TGTGCCAGCAGCCGGTTCCTAGCGGCCTCTGGGGAGCAGTACTTC; CDR3aa: CASSRFLAASGEQYF
abundance: .; j_gene: TRBJ1-5; d_gene: TRBD1; v_gene: TRBV3-1/TRBV3-2; CDR3nt: TGTGCCAGCAGCCAAACAGGGGGCGCCCAGGGTCAGCCCCAGCATTTT; CDR3aa: CASSQTGGAQGQPQHF
abundance: .; j_gene: TRBJ1-1; d_gene: TRBD1; v_gene: TRBV6-2/TRBV6-3; CDR3nt: TGTGCCAGCAGTTACTCGAGGGGACAGACTGAAGCTTTCTTT; CDR3aa: CASSYSRGQTEAFF
abundance: .; j_gene: TRBJ2-7; d_gene: TRBD2; v_gene: TRBV19; CDR3nt: TGTGCCAGTAGTATAAGGGCGTCAAGGGCGGGAGGCCCAACCGGATACGAGCAGTACTTC; CDR3aa: CASSIRASRAGGPTGYEQYF
abundance: .; j_gene: TRBJ1-5; d_gene: TRBD1; v_gene: TRBV6-6; CDR3nt: TGTGCCAGCAGTTCCCGACAGGGTGTCAATCAGCCCCAGCATTTT; CDR3aa: CASSSRQGVNQPQHF
abundance: .; j_gene: TRBJ1-1; d_gene: TRBD1; v_gene: TRBV6-5; CDR3nt: TGTGCCAGCAGTCGAATAGGGACAGCCACTGAAGCTTTCTTT; CDR3aa: CASSRIGTATEAFF
abundance: .; j_gene: TRBJ1-3; d_gene: .; v_gene: TRBV28; CDR3nt: TGTGCCAGCAGCTCACCGGGCAGGGGATATGGAAACACCATATATTTT; CDR3aa: CASSSPGRGYGNTIYF
abundance: .; j_gene: TRBJ1-5; d_gene: .; v_gene: TRBV4-1; CDR3nt: TGCGCCAGCAGCCAAGGTTCGGGAAATCAGCCCCAGCATTTT; CDR3aa: CASSQGSGNQPQHF
abundance: .; j_gene: TRBJ2-7; d_gene: TRBD2; v_gene: TRBV5-1; CDR3nt: TGCGCCAGCAGCTTGAACCTAGCGGGAGGCTTGGGCGAGCAGTACTTC; CDR3aa: CASSLNLAGGLGEQYF
abundance: .; j_gene: TRBJ2-1; d_gene: TRBD2; v_gene: TRBV6-6; CDR3nt: TGTGCCAGCGGGAGGGCCCATGAGCAGTTCTTC; CDR3aa: CASGRAHEQFF
abundance: .; j_gene: TRBJ2-1; d_gene: TRBD2; v_gene: TRBV5-1; CDR3nt: TGCGCCAGCAGCTTACCTAGCGGGAGTATGAATGAGCAGTTCTTC; CDR3aa: CASSLPSGSMNEQFF
abundance: few; j_gene: TRBJ1-2; d_gene: .; v_gene: TRBV11-2; CDR3nt: TGTGCCAGCAGACCCACAGGGAACTATGGCTACACCTTC; CDR3aa: CASRPTGNYGYTF
abundance: .; j_gene: TRBJ2-3; d_gene: TRBD1; v_gene: TRBV5-1; CDR3nt: TGCGCCAGCAGCGGTAACAGGGGCCTAAGCCAAGATACGCAGTATTTT; CDR3aa: CASSGNRGLSQDTQYF
abundance: .; j_gene: TRBJ1-5; d_gene: TRBD1; v_gene: TRBV12-5; CDR3nt: TGTGCTAGTGGTTTGGTAGGGGACAGGGGGTCCTATCAGCCCCAGCATTTT; CDR3aa: CASGLVGDRGSYQPQHF
abundance: many; j_gene: TRBJ1-5; d_gene: .; v_gene: TRBV30; CDR3nt: TGTGCCTGGAGTCCGAGGGCTGACCAGCCCCAGCATTTT; CDR3aa: CAWSPRADQPQHF
abundance: .; j_gene: TRBJ2-7; d_gene: TRBD2; v_gene: TRBV5-4; CDR3nt: TGTGCCAGCAGTCCCCACAGCGGGAAGTTCGACGAGCAGTACTTC; CDR3aa: CASSPHSGKFDEQYF
abundance: .; j_gene: TRBJ1-3; d_gene: .; v_gene: TRBV6-1; CDR3nt: TGTGCCAGCAGTGAAGCCCTCGAGGTGTCGGGAAACACCATATATTTT; CDR3aa: CASSEALEVSGNTIYF
abundance: .; j_gene: TRBJ1-2; d_gene: .; v_gene: TRBV3-1/TRBV3-2; CDR3nt: TGTGCCAGCAGCCAAGTTCAGGCGACCGGCTACACCTTC; CDR3aa: CASSQVQATGYTF
abundance: .; j_gene: TRBJ1-2; d_gene: TRBD1; v_gene: TRBV7-9; CDR3nt: TGTGCCAGCAGCCGAAGGGACAGGAATTATGGCTACACCTTC; CDR3aa: CASSRRDRNYGYTF
abundance: .; j_gene: TRBJ2-1; d_gene: TRBD2; v_gene: TRBV10-3; CDR3nt: TGTGCCATCAGTGGGCTAGGGGTAGCGGGAGTTGAGCAGTTCTTC; CDR3aa: CAISGLGVAGVEQFF
abundance: .; j_gene: TRBJ2-3; d_gene: TRBD1; v_gene: TRBV18; CDR3nt: TGTGCCAGCTCACCCCGACAGGGGAACACAGATACGCAGTATTTT; CDR3aa: CASSPRQGNTDTQYF
abundance: .; j_gene: TRBJ1-4; d_gene: TRBD1; v_gene: TRBV19; CDR3nt: TGTGCCAGTAGTCTAACTTCCGGACAGGGTGGCGAAAAACTGTTTTTT; CDR3aa: CASSLTSGQGGEKLFF
abundance: .; j_gene: TRBJ2-3; d_gene: .; v_gene: TRBV11-3; CDR3nt: TGTGCCAGCAGCTTGTCTTTAGGGGAAGGGGATACGCAGTATTTT; CDR3aa: CASSLSLGEGDTQYF
abundance: once; j_gene: TRBJ1-2; d_gene: TRBD1; v_gene: TRBV6-5; CDR3nt: TGTGCCAGCAGTCGACAGGGACTCCACTATGGCTACACCTTC; CDR3aa: CASSRQGLHYGYTF
abundance: .; j_gene: TRBJ2-1; d_gene: TRBD2; v_gene: TRBV11-1; CDR3nt: TGTGCCAGCAGCCCGGCTAGCGGGCCCTTCTACAATGAGCAGTTCTTC; CDR3aa: CASSPASGPFYNEQFF
abundance: .; j_gene: TRBJ1-2; d_gene: .; v_gene: TRBV7-2; CDR3nt: TGTGCCAGCAGCTTATTAACAGCTTATGGCTACACCTTC; CDR3aa: CASSLLTAYGYTF
abundance: .; j_gene: TRBJ2-6; d_gene: .; v_gene: TRBV5-1; CDR3nt: TGCGCCACCACTATTACGTCCTCTGGGGCCAACGTCCTGACTTTC; CDR3aa: CATTITSSGANVLTF
abundance: .; j_gene: TRBJ2-1; d_gene: TRBD2; v_gene: TRBV9; CDR3nt: TGTGCCAGCAGCGTAGAAGGGACTAGGACGATGCAGTTCTTC; CDR3aa: CASSVEGTRTMQFF
abundance: once; j_gene: TRBJ1-1; d_gene: .; v_gene: TRBV12-3/TRBV12-4; CDR3nt: TGTGCCAGCAGTCTCCACTTGAACACTGAAGCTTTCTTT; CDR3aa: CASSLHLNTEAFF
abundance: .; j_gene: TRBJ2-2; d_gene: TRBD1; v_gene: TRBV7-7; CDR3nt: TGTGCCAGCAGCACCGGGACAGGGGCCACCGGGGAGCTGTTTTTT; CDR3aa: CASSTGTGATGELFF
abundance: .; j_gene: TRBJ1-2; d_gene: .; v_gene: TRBV5-1; CDR3nt: TGCGCCAGCAGCCTGAGAGGGAATGGCTACACCTTC; CDR3aa: CASSLRGNGYTF
abundance: .; j_gene: TRBJ1-1; d_gene: .; v_gene: TRBV4-1; CDR3nt: TGCGCCCTGCCCGGGCAGGGATTGAACACTGAAGCTTTCTTT; CDR3aa: CALPGQGLNTEAFF
abundance: .; j_gene: TRBJ2-7; d_gene: TRBD2; v_gene: TRBV5-4; CDR3nt: TGTGCCAGCAGCTCAATGAGCGGGAGGTACGAGCAGTACTTC; CDR3aa: CASSSMSGRYEQYF